The 17 T cell receptor beta chains reported below all come from one sample, sequenced in a study of T cells in Graves' hyperthyroidism and ophthalmopathy. The investigators amplified TCR beta CDR3 regions from RNA transcripts. HTBI primers were employed in a first-round RT-PCR of the TCR CDR3. In TCRdb, the multiplex PCR reads were re-called with MiXCR into one record per CDR3 protein. The repertoire holds over 250,000 distinct CDR3 sequences, 22% seen once, with about 60% in the top ten. The sequenced sample was blood. These receptors all stem from a man aged 25-45 years with Graves' ophthalmopathy.

This chain joins TRBV5-1 and TRBJ1-3; no definite D call. The ends were cut back, 5 bases at V and 3 bases at J, with 12 bases in the middle. The CDR3 is 14 residues long. The germline V gene encodes CDR1 SGHRS and CDR2 YFSETQ. The CDR3 sequence: CASSLDGFGNTIYF. DNA of the CDR3: TGCGCCAGCAGTTTAGACGGATTTGGAAACACCATATATTTT.

This rearrangement joins TRBV24-1 to TRBJ2-1; 7 bases match TRBD2. There are 14 residues in the CDR3. V dropped 0 bases and J dropped 7; count of bases not matched to a gene: 2. The germline V gene has CDR1 KGHDR and CDR2 SFDVKD. The CDR3 region has the DNA TGTGCCACCAGTGATTTGCCGGGACTAAATGAGCAGTTCTTC. This codes for CATSDLPGLNEQFF.

This clonotype showed up just a few times. The chain employs TRBV5-6 and TRBJ1-5; D call uncertain. Germline V gene sequence: CDR1 SGHDT, CDR2 YYEEEE. CDR3 length: 12 residues. Trimming took off 4 bases at V and 4 bases at J, with 6 bases between the two ends. This CDR3 is CASSAGNQPQHF. Here the CDR3 DNA reads TGTGCCAGCAGCGCGGGGAATCAGCCCCAGCATTTT.

This chain links TRBV10-2 with TRBJ2-7; unclear D gene. Between the trimmed V and J ends, which lost 4 bases and 3 bases, there was a span of 13 bases. Germline assignment: CDR1 WSHSY and CDR2 SAAADI. CDR3 length equals 14 residues. CDR3 sequence (DNA): TGCGCCAGCAGTGTCTCGTCCGGCGTCTACGAGCAGTACTTC. Amino acids: CASSVSSGVYEQYF.

The V and J genes are TRBV19 and TRBJ2-1; 8 bases are shared with TRBD2. The CDR3 runs 13 residues. Germline assignment: CDR1 LNHDA and CDR2 SQIVND (reference sequence). V shed 7 bases and J 2 bases; nucleotides not matched to a gene: 1. CDR3 coding DNA: TGTGCCAGTAACGGGAGGGCCTACAATGAGCAGTTCTTC. It encodes CASNGRAYNEQFF.

This clonotype occurred many times. The chain recombines TRBV11-2 with TRBJ2-1; 8 bases agree with TRBD1. The CDR3 has 17 residues. The V segment lost 5 bases and the J segment 0 bases; nucleotides outside the gene matches: 9. CDR1 is SGHAT and CDR2 is FQNNGV in the germline V gene. The CDR3 DNA sequence: TGTGCCAGCAGCCCCAACCGACAGGGGAGCTCCTACAATGAGCAGTTCTTC. Protein product: CASSPNRQGSSYNEQFF.

This clonotype was found a few times. The genes are TRBV28 and TRBJ1-5; 8 bases map to TRBD1. Germline CDR1 MDHEN, CDR2 SYDVKM. Trimming removed 6 bases from V and 2 bases from J; junction bases left unmatched: 3. CDR3 length equals 14 residues. CDR3 DNA sequence: TGTGCCAGCAGCGGACAGGGAGGCAATCAGCCCCAGCATTTT. This translates into CASSGQGGNQPQHF. Full variable domain (missing parts from reference TRBV28 and TRBJ1-5): DVKVTQSSRYLVKRTGEKVFLECVQDMDHENMFWYRQDPGLGLRLIYFSYDVKMKEKGDIPEGYSVSREKKERFSLILESASTNQTSMYLCASSGQGGNQPQHFGDGTRLSIL.

This clonotype has only a few counts. This chain connects TRBV10-1 to TRBJ2-1, with 9 bases identical to TRBD2. CDR1 and CDR2 (germline): WNHNN, SYGVQD (reference sequence). V was clipped by 3 bases and J by 3 bases; unmatched bases: 9. This CDR3 contains 17 residues. The CDR3 DNA is TGCGCCAGCAGTGACTCCCATAGCGGGAGAGGCTACAATGAGCAGTTCTTC. It codes for CASSDSHSGRGYNEQFF.

This clonotype was seen repeatedly, ten times or more. V gene TRBV2 combines with J gene TRBJ2-7; D gene unclear. Germline CDR1 and CDR2: SNHLY and FYNNEI. This CDR3 spans 15 amino acids. V shed 5 bases and J shed 3 bases, with 17 bases lying between them. The CDR3 nucleotides read TGTGCCAGCAGTCAAAGGACCAGTAAGGTCTACGAGCAGTACTTC. It translates to CASSQRTSKVYEQYF.

The gene calls are TRBV7-8 and TRBJ1-4; D unclear. V gave up 5 bases and J gave up 2 bases, with 15 bases separating them. Germline assignment: CDR1 SGHVS and CDR2 FQNEAQ. The CDR3 extends over 16 amino acids. The CDR3 protein is CASSTSPGMTNEKLFF. The CDR3 nucleotides are TGTGCCAGCAGCACCAGCCCGGGGATGACTAATGAAAAACTGTTTTTT.

The rearrangement joins TRBV9 to TRBJ2-7; D might be TRBD2 (5 bases). The V gene's germline CDR1 is SGDLS and CDR2 YYNGEE. CDR3 length equals 14 residues. Trimming left V 0 bases short and J 1 base short, with 8 bases between. The CDR3 sequence: CASSVGAVSYEQYF. The CDR3 coding sequence is TGTGCCAGCAGCGTAGGAGCGGTATCCTACGAGCAGTACTTC.

V usage is TRBV6-5 and J usage is TRBJ2-5; maybe TRBD1 (6 bases). This CDR3 comprises 15 residues. Germline V gene lookup returns CDR1 MNHEY and CDR2 SVGAGI. Trimming took off 2 bases at V and 3 bases at J, with 13 bases between the two ends. CDR3 in DNA: TGTGCCAGCAGTTACGTGTCAGGGGTTGAAGAGACCCAGTACTTC. It is translated as CASSYVSGVEETQYF.

V and J are TRBV28 and TRBJ1-5, with 10 bases fitting TRBD1. The V and J ends lost 6 bases and 12 bases, in that order; junction bases with no gene match: 14. This CDR3 is 15 amino acids long. The V gene's germline CDR1 is MDHEN and CDR2 SYDVKM. CDR3 in DNA: TGTGCCAGCAGCCCACCGGGACAGGGGTCCCGGCGCCAGCATTTT. Protein sequence: CASSPPGQGSRRQHF. The whole variable domain, filled in from reference TRBV28 and TRBJ1-5, reads DVKVTQSSRYLVKRTGEKVFLECVQDMDHENMFWYRQDPGLGLRLIYFSYDVKMKEKGDIPEGYSVSREKKERFSLILESASTNQTSMYLCASSPPGQGSRRQHFGDGTRLSIL.

This clonotype was detected a few times. The chain employs TRBV14 and TRBJ1-2; D not certain. Trimming took 4 bases from V and 8 from J, leaving 17 bases between them. Germline CDR1 SGHDN, CDR2 FVKESK. The CDR3 sequence is 14 residues long. CDR3 in DNA: TGTGCCAGCAGCCTCTGGCCAGGAACTATCGGCTACACCTTC. Amino acid sequence: CASSLWPGTIGYTF.

This clonotype was counted a few times. The chain recombines TRBV20-1 with TRBJ1-1; TRBD1 matches at 12 bases. The CDR3 totals 13 residues. Germline V CDR1 and CDR2: DFQATT, SNEGSKA (reference sequence). J lost 5 bases, V lost 6 bases, and 4 bases had no gene match. The CDR3 region is CSAGGQGATEAFF. The DNA of the CDR3 is TGCAGTGCAGGGGGACAGGGGGCAACTGAAGCTTTCTTT.

V usage is TRBV9 and J usage is TRBJ2-2; 7 nucleotides match TRBD1. This CDR3 is 16 amino acids long. Germline V lookup: CDR1 SGDLS, CDR2 YYNGEE. V gave up 4 bases and J gave up 4 bases; unmatched junction bases: 10. For the CDR3, the DNA is TGTGCCAGCAGCTTAGCTACAGGGGAGCTCACCGGGGAGCTGTTTTTT. It is translated as CASSLATGELTGELFF. The full variable domain, with the rest looked up from reference TRBV9 and TRBJ2-2, is DSGVTQTPKHLITATGQRVTLRCSPRSGDLSVYWYQQSLDQGLQFLIQYYNGEERAKGNILERFSAQQFPDLHSELNLSSLELGDSALYFCASSLATGELTGELFFGEGSRLTVL.

This clonotype was counted a few times. DNA for the CDR3: TGTGCCAGCGGAGACAGGGGATACGAGCAGTACTTC. Its protein is CASGDRGYEQYF. The chain employs TRBV6-1 and TRBJ2-7; TRBD1 matches at 8 bases. The V segment lost 8 bases and the J segment 4 bases; nucleotides outside the gene matches: 4. Germline CDR1 and CDR2: MNHNS and SASEGT. The length of the CDR3 is 12 residues.